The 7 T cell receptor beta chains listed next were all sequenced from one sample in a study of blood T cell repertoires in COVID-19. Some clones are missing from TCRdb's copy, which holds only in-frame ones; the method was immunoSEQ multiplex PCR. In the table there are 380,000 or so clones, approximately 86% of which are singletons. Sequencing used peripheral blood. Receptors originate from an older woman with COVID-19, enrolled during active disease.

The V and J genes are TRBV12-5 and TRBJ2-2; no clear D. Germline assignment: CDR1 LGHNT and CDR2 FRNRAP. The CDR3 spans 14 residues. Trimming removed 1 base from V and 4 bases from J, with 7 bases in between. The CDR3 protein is CASGLDSLTGELFF. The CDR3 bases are TGTGCTAGTGGTTTGGACAGTCTCACCGGGGAGCTGTTTTTT. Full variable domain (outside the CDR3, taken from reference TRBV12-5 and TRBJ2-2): DARVTQTPRHKVTEMGQEVTMRCQPILGHNTVFWYRQTMMQGLELLAYFRNRAPLDDSGMPKDRFSAEMPDATLATLKIQPSEPRDSAVYFCASGLDSLTGELFFGEGSRLTVL.

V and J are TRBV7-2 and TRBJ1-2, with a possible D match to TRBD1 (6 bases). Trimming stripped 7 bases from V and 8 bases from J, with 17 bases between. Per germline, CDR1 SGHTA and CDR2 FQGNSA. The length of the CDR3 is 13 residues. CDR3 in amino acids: CASINVWGQGYTF. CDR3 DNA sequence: TGTGCCAGCATTAATGTCTGGGGACAAGGCTACACCTTC.

The CDR3 nucleotides are TGTGCCAGCAGCTTAGGGCAGGGCTCCTATGGCTACACCTTC. Translating it yields CASSLGQGSYGYTF. V gene TRBV7-9 combines with J gene TRBJ1-2; D may be TRBD1 (5 bases). CDR1 and CDR2 from the germline V gene are SEHNR and FQNEAQ (reference sequence). CDR3 length equals 14 residues. Trimming shortened V by 1 base and J by 4 bases, and 10 bases separated the two germline ends.

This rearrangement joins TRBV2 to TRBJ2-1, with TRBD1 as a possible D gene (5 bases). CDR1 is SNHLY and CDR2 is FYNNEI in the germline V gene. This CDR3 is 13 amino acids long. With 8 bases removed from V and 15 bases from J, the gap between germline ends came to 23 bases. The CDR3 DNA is TGTGCCAGCTCCCCGGAGACACGGATGGGGCGGTTCTTC. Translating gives CASSPETRMGRFF.

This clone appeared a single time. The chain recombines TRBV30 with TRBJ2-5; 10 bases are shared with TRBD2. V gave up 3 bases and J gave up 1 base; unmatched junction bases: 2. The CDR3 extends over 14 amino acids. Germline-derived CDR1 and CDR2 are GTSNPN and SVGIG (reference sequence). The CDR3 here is CAWRLAGTQETQYF. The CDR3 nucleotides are TGTGCCTGGAGACTAGCGGGAACCCAAGAGACCCAGTACTTC.

The CDR3 is CATSRVGSSYNEQFF. The CDR3 bases are TGTGCCACCAGCAGAGTTGGGAGCTCCTACAATGAGCAGTTCTTC. V is TRBV15 and J is TRBJ2-1, with a tentative D call TRBD2 (5 bases). The CDR3 spans 15 residues. Germline CDR1 LNHNV, CDR2 YYDKDF (reference sequence). V was pared by 1 base and J by 0 bases, with 7 bases between. The full variable domain, in which reference TRBV15 and TRBJ2-1 provide the parts outside the CDR3, is DAMVIQNPRYQVTQFGKPVTLSCSQTLNHNVMYWYQQKSSQAPKLLFHYYDKDFNNEADTPDNFQSRRPNTSFCFLDIRSPGLGDTAMYLCATSRVGSSYNEQFFGPGTRLTVL.

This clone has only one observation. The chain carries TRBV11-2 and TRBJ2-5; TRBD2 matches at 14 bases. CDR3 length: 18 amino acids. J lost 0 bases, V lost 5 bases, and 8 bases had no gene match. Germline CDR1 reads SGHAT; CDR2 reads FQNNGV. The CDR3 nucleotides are TGTGCCAGCAGCCTAGGGACTAGCGGGGGATTGTACCAAGAGACCCAGTACTTC. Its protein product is CASSLGTSGGLYQETQYF.